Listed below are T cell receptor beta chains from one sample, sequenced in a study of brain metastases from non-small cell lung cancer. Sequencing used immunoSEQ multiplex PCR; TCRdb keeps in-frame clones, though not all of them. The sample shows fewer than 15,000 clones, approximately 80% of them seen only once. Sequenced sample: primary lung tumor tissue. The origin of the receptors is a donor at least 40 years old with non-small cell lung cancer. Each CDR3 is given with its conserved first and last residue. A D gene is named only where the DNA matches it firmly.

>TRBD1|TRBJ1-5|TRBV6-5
CASSYSTGSDQPQHF
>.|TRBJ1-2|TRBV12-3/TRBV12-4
CASRQGGGGYTF
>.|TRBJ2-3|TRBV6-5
CASQSTYTQYF
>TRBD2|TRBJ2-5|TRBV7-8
CASSLVPWGGGNQETQYF
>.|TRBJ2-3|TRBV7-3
CASTIAGVGGLYF
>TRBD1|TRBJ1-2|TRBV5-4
CATNHKGQGFYGYTF
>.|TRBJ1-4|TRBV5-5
CASSLRQATNEKLFF
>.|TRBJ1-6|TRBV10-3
CAISESERGNSPLHF
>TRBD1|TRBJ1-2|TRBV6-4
CASSDSPDRVNGYTF
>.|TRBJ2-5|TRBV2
CASSQEGAQYF
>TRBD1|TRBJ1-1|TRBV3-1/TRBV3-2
CASSPPGQGDTEAFF
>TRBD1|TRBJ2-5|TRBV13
CASSQGQYQETQYF
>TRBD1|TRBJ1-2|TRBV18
CASSLDRDGYTF
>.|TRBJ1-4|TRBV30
CAWSVSGATGKLFF
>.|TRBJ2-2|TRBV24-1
CATSDLETNTGELFF
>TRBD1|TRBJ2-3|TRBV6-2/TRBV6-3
CASSYPRQGKTDTQYF
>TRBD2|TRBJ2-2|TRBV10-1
CATRGGKTGELFF
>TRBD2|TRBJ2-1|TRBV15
CATSRGRSRAGGSNEQFF
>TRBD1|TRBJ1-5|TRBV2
CASREDRASPQHF
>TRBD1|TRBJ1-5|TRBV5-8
CASSTGDRRGNQPQHF
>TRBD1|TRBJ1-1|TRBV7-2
CASSRSTGEAFF
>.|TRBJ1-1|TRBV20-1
CSASLQGTSSEAFF
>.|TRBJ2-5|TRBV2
CASTTDSQETQYF
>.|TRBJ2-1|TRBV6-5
CASSYSWAGGNEQFF
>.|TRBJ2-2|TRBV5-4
CASSLGLNTGELFF
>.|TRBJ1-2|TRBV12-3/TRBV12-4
CASSLGGRQGYTF
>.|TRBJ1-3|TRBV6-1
CASSEAWTTGNTIYF
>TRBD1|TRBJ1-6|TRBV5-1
CASSLDGQGNNSPLHF
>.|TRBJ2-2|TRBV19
CASTRAPNTGELFF
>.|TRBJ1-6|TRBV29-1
CSVELPGNSPLHF
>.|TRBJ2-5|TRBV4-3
CASSQEWPSETQYF
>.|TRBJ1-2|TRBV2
CASSEPQGVPGGYTF
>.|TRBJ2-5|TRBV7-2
CASSTTWVETQYF
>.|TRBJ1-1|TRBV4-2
CASSQDRILNTEAFF
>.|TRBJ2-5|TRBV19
CASSIVGDRRKGTQYF
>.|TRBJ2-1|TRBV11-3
CASSLEGGRNNEQFF
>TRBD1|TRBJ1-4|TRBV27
CASSLTGGLQKSNEKLFF
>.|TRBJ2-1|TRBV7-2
CASTSAPQGYNEQFF
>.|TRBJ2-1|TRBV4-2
CASSQKQGNEQFF
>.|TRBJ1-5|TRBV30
CAWSSGKNQPQHF
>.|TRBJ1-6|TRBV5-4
CASSLREGNSPLHF
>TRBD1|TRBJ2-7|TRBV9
CASSSDRTGEEQYF
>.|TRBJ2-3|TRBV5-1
CASSLSTDTQYF
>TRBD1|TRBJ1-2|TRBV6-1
CASSESGQGSYGYTF
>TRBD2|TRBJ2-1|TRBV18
CASSRLATNIGAEQFF
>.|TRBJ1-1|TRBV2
CANKLGTEAFF
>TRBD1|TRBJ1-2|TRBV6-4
CASSIDRGRGYTF
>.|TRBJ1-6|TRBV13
CASSRSRIWNSPLHF
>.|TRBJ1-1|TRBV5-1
CASSLDRVGPEAFF
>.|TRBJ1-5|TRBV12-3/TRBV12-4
CASSFGRGQPQHF
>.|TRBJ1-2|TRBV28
CASSSSGREGLNGYTF
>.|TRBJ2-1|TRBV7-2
CASSRTREYNEQFF